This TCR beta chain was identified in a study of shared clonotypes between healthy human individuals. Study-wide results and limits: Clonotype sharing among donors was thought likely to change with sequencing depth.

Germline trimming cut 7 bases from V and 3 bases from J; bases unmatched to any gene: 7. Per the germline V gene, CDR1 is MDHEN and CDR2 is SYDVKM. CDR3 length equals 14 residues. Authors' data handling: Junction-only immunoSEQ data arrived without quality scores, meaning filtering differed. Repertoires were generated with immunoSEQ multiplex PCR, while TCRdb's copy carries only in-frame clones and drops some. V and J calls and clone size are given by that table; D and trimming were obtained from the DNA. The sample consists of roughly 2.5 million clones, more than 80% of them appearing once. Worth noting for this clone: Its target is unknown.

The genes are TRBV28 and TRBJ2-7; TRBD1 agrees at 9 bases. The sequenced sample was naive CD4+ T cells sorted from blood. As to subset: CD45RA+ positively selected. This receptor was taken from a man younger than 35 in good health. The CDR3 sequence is CASTTGGQGYEQYF. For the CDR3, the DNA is TGTGCCAGCACCACCGGGGGACAGGGCTACGAGCAGTACTTC.